The rows below give T cell receptor beta chains drawn from one sample of a study of post-analysis software for immune sequencing data. TCRdb fed the PCR reads into MiXCR, producing one record per CDR3 protein. Of about 770,000 distinct CDR3 sequences listed, 46% are singletons. Sequenced sample: blood. The receptors were sampled from a girl between 10 and 17 years old with multiple sclerosis. Each CDR3 is given with its conserved first and last residue. Each record gives: CDR3 DNA, CDR3 protein, J gene, V gene, D gene, clone size. D genes are given only for firm matches. Clone size appears in some rows only: once, few, many, or a class for an expanded clone.

TGCGCCAGCAGCCCCCTGAGCGGGAGCTACGAGCAGTACTTC CASSPLSGSYEQYF TRBJ2-7 TRBV5-1 TRBD2 .
TGTGCCAGCAGTCCCCGGACAGGGGCCAACTATGGCTACACCTTC CASSPRTGANYGYTF TRBJ1-2 TRBV6-2/TRBV6-3 TRBD1 few
TGTGCCAGCAGTTTAGCGCGCGCGGAACGGCCCCAGCATTTT CASSLARAERPQHF TRBJ1-5 TRBV12-3/TRBV12-4 . few
TGCGCCAGCAGCCAAGACCGACTAGCGAGGTACGAGCAGTACTTC CASSQDRLARYEQYF TRBJ2-7 TRBV4-1 TRBD2 .
TGTGCCAGCAGCCAACTCGTTCTCCGGGACAGACGGCCCGGGGAGCTGTTTTTT CASSQLVLRDRRPGELFF TRBJ2-2 TRBV6-1 TRBD1 .
TGTGCCAGCAGCCCGATGACAGGGCGAACCAAAAACATTCAGTACTTC CASSPMTGRTKNIQYF TRBJ2-4 TRBV7-9 TRBD1 few
TGTGCCACCAGTGATTCACAGTCAGGTTGGGATACGCAGTATTTT CATSDSQSGWDTQYF TRBJ2-3 TRBV24-1 . .
TGTGCCAGCAGCTTAAGTGGAGTTATGGATACGCAGTATTTT CASSLSGVMDTQYF TRBJ2-3 TRBV7-3 . .
TGCAGCGTCGCAAGACAGGGCCCCTCCTACGAGCAGTACTTC CSVARQGPSYEQYF TRBJ2-7 TRBV29-1 TRBD1 few
TGTGCCATCAGGGAAATCTATGGCTACACCTTC CAIREIYGYTF TRBJ1-2 TRBV10-3 . few
TGTGCCAGCAGTTACCCGCCTAGTAGCAATCAGCCCCAGCATTTT CASSYPPSSNQPQHF TRBJ1-5 TRBV6-6 . .
TGTGCCATCAGGGAACATAACGGGGACTATGGCTACACCTTC CAIREHNGDYGYTF TRBJ1-2 TRBV10-3 . .
TGTGCCAGCAGTTTCGAATGGGACACCGGTAGTCAAGAGACCCAGTACTTC CASSFEWDTGSQETQYF TRBJ2-5 TRBV2 . .
TGCAGTGCCGCCTTCGGGGGACTAGACTCCTACGAGCAGTACTTC CSAAFGGLDSYEQYF TRBJ2-7 TRBV20-1 TRBD2 .
TGTGCCAGCAACCTAAGGGGGGTCCCCTATGGCTACACCTTC CASNLRGVPYGYTF TRBJ1-2 TRBV9 . few
TGTGCCAGCAGCGCGGGACAGATGAACACTGAAGCTTTCTTT CASSAGQMNTEAFF TRBJ1-1 TRBV13 TRBD1 .
TGCGCCAGCAGCCAAGAAGCCTCTTCACCCCTCCACTTT CASSQEASSPLHF TRBJ1-6 TRBV4-3 . once
TGTGCCAGCAGCTCCACTGCGGACAGAGAGACCCAGTACTTC CASSSTADRETQYF TRBJ2-5 TRBV7-2 . few
TGTGCCAGCAGCTCCTCTGCCTTATCTAGCACAGATACGCAGTATTTT CASSSSALSSTDTQYF TRBJ2-3 TRBV7-9 . .
TGTGCCAGCAGTTTCGGCGGGACCTACAATGAGCAGTTCTTC CASSFGGTYNEQFF TRBJ2-1 TRBV28 . .
TGCAGCGCGGACTTTAGGGGAGAGACCCAGTACTTC CSADFRGETQYF TRBJ2-5 TRBV20-1 . .
TGTGCCAGCAGCTTAGTCAGACTAGCGGGAGAGACCCAGTACTTC CASSLVRLAGETQYF TRBJ2-5 TRBV7-2 TRBD2 few